This TCR beta chain derives from a study of blood T cell repertoires in COVID-19. About the study: Sources were T cells, B-cell-depleted T cells, or PBMCs; the material itself was cDNA or gDNA.

The V and J ends lost 8 bases and 3 bases, in that order; junction bases with no gene match: 4. The CDR3 loop spans 13 amino acids. Germline loops: CDR1 LNHDA, CDR2 SQIVND (reference sequence). Measured with immunoSEQ multiplex PCR; TCRdb has only the in-frame clones, and not every one. The sample carries some 49,000 clones, 80% to 90% recorded once. The specimen was peripheral blood. The gene calls are TRBV19 and TRBJ1-5, with 7 bases matching TRBD1. This sequence originates from a woman aged 60-70 years with acute or convalescent COVID-19. The CDR3 DNA follows: TGTGCCAGTCAACAGGGGACCAATCAGCCCCAGCATTTT. Residues: CASQQGTNQPQHF.